A selection of T cell receptor beta chains follows, all from one sample in a study of blood T cell repertoires in COVID-19. Repertoires were generated with immunoSEQ multiplex PCR, while TCRdb's copy carries only in-frame clones and drops some. The sample yields approximately 220,000 clones, 85% to 90% seen once. The specimen was PBMCs or T cells enriched from blood (not recorded which). Receptor source: a woman between 18 and 29 years old in a cohort exposed to, infected with or recovered from COVID-19 (not recorded which). Each CDR3 is given with its conserved first and last residue. D genes are given only for firm matches. Not every row has a clone size; where given, it reads once, few, many or a size class.

abundance,j_gene,v_gene,d_gene,CDR3aa
once,TRBJ2-7,TRBV6-1,-,CASSEVLDLPEQYF
-,TRBJ2-1,TRBV6-5,-,CASSKSGENYNEQFF
-,TRBJ1-2,TRBV4-1,-,CASSHSNRDPGYTF
-,TRBJ2-5,TRBV7-9,TRBD1,CASSSRDHQGAQYF
-,TRBJ1-6,TRBV19,-,CASSIARVDSPLHF
-,TRBJ2-3,TRBV5-4,TRBD1,CASSWGQGGGTDTQYF
-,TRBJ2-1,TRBV18,-,CASSPPITGGERDERSGYNEQFF
-,TRBJ2-3,TRBV11-2,-,CYRAGKDTQYF
-,TRBJ2-4,TRBV5-5,-,CASSLKTGKNIQYF
-,TRBJ1-5,TRBV7-6,TRBD1,CASSPGTATRYSNQPQHF
-,TRBJ2-5,TRBV7-2,TRBD2,CASSAGRGGETQYF
-,TRBJ2-5,TRBV5-1,TRBD2,CASSLGLAGIGSQETQYF
once,TRBJ1-1,TRBV3-1/TRBV3-2,TRBD1,CASSLGQGNTEAFF
-,TRBJ2-5,TRBV2,-,CASSDARDNRETQYF
-,TRBJ1-4,TRBV3-1/TRBV3-2,-,CASSRFRQKEGKLFF
-,TRBJ1-3,TRBV10-3,-,CAISDRVSGNTIYF
-,TRBJ2-7,TRBV9,TRBD2,CASSAGLAGVGGYIEQYF
-,TRBJ2-5,TRBV2,TRBD2,CASVGTSGQETQYF
-,TRBJ2-1,TRBV11-1,TRBD2,CASRLAASSSYNEQFF
-,TRBJ1-2,TRBV7-8,-,CASSPHGYTF
-,TRBJ1-4,TRBV27,-,CASSLRHGTTNEKLFF